Included here is one T cell receptor (beta chain) sequence, with context. Sequencing ends 3 residues short of the CDR3 end; the germline J gene provides the rest. This sample is drawn from a study of T cells in women clearing cervical HPV infection. Study at large: Cases: HPV16-related CIN3 or worse on histology, a couple of invasive cancers. No precancer developed; the control's incident HPV16 infection cleared within 12 months.

The CDR3 runs to 14 residues. V was pared by 5 bases and J by 7 bases, with 7 bases of the junction left unmatched. Germline CDR1 SGHTA, CDR2 FQGNSA. TCRdb keeps only in-frame clones here, not all; method: immunoSEQ multiplex PCR. This sample's clone table lists 25,000 to 35,000 clones. The chain uses TRBV7-2 and TRBJ2-3; 9 bases agree with TRBD2. The source of this sequence is a woman aged 18-70 years with a cervical HPV16 infection that either progressed to CIN3+ or cleared (not recorded which). Source material: blood buffy coat. This CDR3 reads CASSGAGGHYTQYF. The sequenced part of the CDR3 DNA is TGTGCCAGCAGCGGAGCGGGGGGACACTATACG.